The clone carrying this TCR beta chain was observed a few times. TCRdb's copy holds only in-frame clones and misses some; the assay was immunoSEQ multiplex PCR. Here the sample spans a few million clones, approximately 95% being singletons. The data stem from a study of shared clonotypes between healthy human individuals. The sample was naive CD4+ T cells from PBMCs. Subset given: CD45RA+ positively selected. The clonotype was recovered from a young man in good health. Some clones in this sample may be carry-over from other donors' samples.

The CDR3 DNA reads TGTGCCAGCAGCTTTCTCCGGAATCAGCCCCAGCATTTT. It yields the protein CASSFLRNQPQHF. This chain links TRBV7-9 with TRBJ1-5, with D unclear. Per the germline V gene, CDR1 is SEHNR and CDR2 is FQNEAQ (reference sequence). The V end lost 3 bases, the J end lost 4 bases, and 7 bases lay between the germline ends. The CDR3 contains 13 residues.